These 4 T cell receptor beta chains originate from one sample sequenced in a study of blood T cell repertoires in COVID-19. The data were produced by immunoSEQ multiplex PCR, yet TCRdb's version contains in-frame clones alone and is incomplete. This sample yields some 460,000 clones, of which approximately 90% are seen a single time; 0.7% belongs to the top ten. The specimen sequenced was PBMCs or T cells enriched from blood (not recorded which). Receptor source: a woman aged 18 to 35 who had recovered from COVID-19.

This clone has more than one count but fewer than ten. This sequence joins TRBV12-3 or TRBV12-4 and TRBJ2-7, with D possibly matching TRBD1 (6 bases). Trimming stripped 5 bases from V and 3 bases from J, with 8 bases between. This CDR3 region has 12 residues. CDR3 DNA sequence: TGTGCCAGCAGTCCGGACAGCTACGAGCAGTACTTC. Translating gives CASSPDSYEQYF.

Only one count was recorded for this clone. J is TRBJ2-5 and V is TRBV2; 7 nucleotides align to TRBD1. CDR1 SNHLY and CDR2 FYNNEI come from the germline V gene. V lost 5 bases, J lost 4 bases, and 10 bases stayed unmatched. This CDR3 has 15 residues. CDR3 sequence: CASSSRGRDRETQYF. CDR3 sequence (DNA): TGTGCCAGCAGTAGTAGGGGGCGAGATCGAGAGACCCAGTACTTC.

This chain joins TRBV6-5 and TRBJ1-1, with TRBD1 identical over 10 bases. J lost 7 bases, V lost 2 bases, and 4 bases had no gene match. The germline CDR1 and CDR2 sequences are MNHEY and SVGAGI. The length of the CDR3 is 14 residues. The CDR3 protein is CASSYPGTGVEAFF. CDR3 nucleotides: TGTGCCAGCAGTTACCCCGGGACAGGGGTTGAAGCTTTCTTT.

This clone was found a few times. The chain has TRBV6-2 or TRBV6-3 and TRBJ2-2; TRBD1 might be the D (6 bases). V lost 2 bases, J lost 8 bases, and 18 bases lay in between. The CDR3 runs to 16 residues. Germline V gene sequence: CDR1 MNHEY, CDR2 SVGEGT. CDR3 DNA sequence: TGTGCCAGCAGTTACCACTGGGACAAGCCCAAGGGGGAGCTGTTTTTT. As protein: CASSYHWDKPKGELFF.